The entry below gives a single T cell receptor (beta chain) sequence along with its context. What it recognizes is unknown. This sample was included in a study of cytomegalovirus exposure and HLA in healthy donors. Study-level background: Tens of millions of unique TCRs from HLA-typed donors were held in an early data release.

Overall study findings and caveats: Sequencing depth roughly uniform across donors was assumed in presence/absence analyses. TCR association rates varied by HLA locus in a later analysis, with DRB1 highest and HLA-C lowest.

The PCR made use of 60 Vbeta and 13 Jbeta primers. The method was immunoSEQ multiplex PCR; TCRdb's version includes in-frame clones alone and lacks a portion of them. The table has tens of thousands of clones, roughly 80% seen once. This CDR3 has 15 residues. V shed 0 bases and J 6 bases; nucleotides not matched to a gene: 1. Germline-derived CDR1 and CDR2 are MNHNS and SASEGT. The rearrangement uses TRBV6-1 and TRBJ2-1; 11 positions match TRBD2. The sequenced material came from PBMCs. The TCR comes from a girl aged 2-10 years in good health and CMV-seropositive. This CDR3 is CASSEATSGSNEQFF. As DNA, the CDR3 is TGTGCCAGCAGTGAAGCTACTAGCGGGAGCAATGAGCAGTTCTTC.